This T cell receptor beta chain was found in a study of blood T cells in healthy people across ages. CDR1 and CDR2 from the germline V gene are SGHRS and YFSETQ. This CDR3 is 15 amino acids long. V trimming: 3 bases; J trimming: 2 bases; junction bases outside the gene matches: 7. Primers used in a second PCR of roughly 7 to 11 cycles were a sample-barcoded 5' primer and a J-beta primer mix. Each cDNA molecule carried a tag from a template-switch adaptor that contained 12 random nucleotides. TCRdb redid the calling of the 5' RACE reads with MiXCR, one entry per CDR3 protein. The profile shows 850,000 to 1,100,000 distinct CDR3 sequences, around two fifths of them singletons.

This chain links TRBV5-1 with TRBJ1-1, with TRBD1 matching 7 bases. The sequence derives from a man between 18 and 29 years old in good health. The sequenced material came from blood. The CDR3 protein is CASSWYRGGNTEAFF. For the CDR3, the DNA is TGCGCCAGCAGCTGGTACAGGGGAGGCAACACTGAAGCTTTCTTT.